This T cell receptor beta chain originates from a study of shared clonotypes between healthy human individuals. An assay was performed, and its level was deep. About 33,000 T cell genomes (around 200 ng DNA) went into each sorted-subset replicate. Per the original data handling: ImmunoSEQ supplied junction-only sequences lacking quality scores, so filtering was different. TCRdb's copy holds only in-frame clones and misses some; the assay was immunoSEQ multiplex PCR. The DNA was the basis for D and trimming; V, J and clone size are from that table. The sample lists some 580,000 clones; less than 98% were seen once. CD4+ cells underwent separation, giving CD45RA+ naive and CD45RA-negative memory subsets. The specimen was naive CD4+ T cells sorted from blood. Subset given: CD45RA+ positively selected. This receptor was identified in a woman aged 25 to 39 in good health.

CDR3 in amino acids: CASSDSGLAVSSYNEQFF. CDR3 DNA sequence: TGTGCCAGCAGTGATTCTGGCCTAGCGGTAAGCTCCTACAATGAGCAGTTCTTC. The chain is built from TRBV25-1 and TRBJ2-1, with TRBD2 matching 7 bases. The CDR3 totals 18 residues. Trimming took 3 bases from V and 0 from J; bases not matched to a gene: 11. Germline lookup yields CDR1 MGHDK and CDR2 SYGVNS.